Following are 14 T cell receptor beta chains from one sample sequenced in a study of shared clonotypes between healthy human individuals. Method: immunoSEQ multiplex PCR; TCRdb's copy keeps in-frame clones and lacks some. The sample shows nearly 1,000,000 clones, 76% of them seen only once. Material for sequencing was memory CD4+ T cells sorted from blood. Subset described: CD45RA-negative fraction. These receptors all come from a man between 18 and 29 years old in good health.

This clone is a singleton in its sample. CDR3 sequence (DNA): TGTGCCAGCAGCCAAGACGAAGCGGGAACGGGGAATGAGCAGTTCTTC. This gives the protein CASSQDEAGTGNEQFF. The chain uses TRBV4-2 and TRBJ2-1; TRBD2 aligns across 7 bases. The length of the CDR3 is 16 residues. Trimming at V came to 0 bases and at J to 7 bases, leaving 9 bases not matched to a gene. Germline V lookup: CDR1 LGHNA, CDR2 YNFKEQ.

This chain connects TRBV10-2 to TRBJ2-7; 9 bases map to TRBD1. After removal of 6 bases from V and 2 bases from J, the junction contained 5 bases not matched to a gene. The CDR3 length is 14 residues. Germline CDR1 and CDR2: WSHSY and SAAADI. The CDR3 spells CASSLGQGAYEQYF. CDR3 DNA: TGCGCCAGCAGCCTGGGACAGGGAGCCTACGAGCAGTACTTC.

This chain uses TRBV28 with TRBJ1-2, with a tentative D call TRBD1 (6 bases). Between the trimmed V and J ends, which lost 3 bases and 8 bases, there was a span of 10 bases. The length of the CDR3 is 12 residues. Per the germline V gene, CDR1 is MDHEN and CDR2 is SYDVKM. The CDR3 nucleotides are TGTGCCAGCAGTTTGGACAGTATGGGCTACACCTTC. This sequence encodes CASSLDSMGYTF.

The chain uses TRBV29-1 and TRBJ2-5; a possible D gene is TRBD2 (5 bases). Germline-derived CDR1 and CDR2 are SQVTM and ANQGSEA. Trimming shortened V by 3 bases and J by 2 bases, and 10 bases separated the two germline ends. CDR3 length equals 13 residues. Here the CDR3 reads CSVDRGRQETQYF. CDR3 in DNA: TGCAGCGTTGACCGAGGGAGACAAGAGACCCAGTACTTC.

The chain carries TRBV2 and TRBJ2-7; TRBD2 aligns across 12 bases. J gave up 5 bases and V 6 bases, and 8 bases lay outside the gene matches. CDR1 is SNHLY and CDR2 is FYNNEI in the germline V gene. The CDR3 extends over 15 amino acids. The CDR3 sequence is CASSLTSGRYNEQYF. The CDR3 DNA sequence: TGTGCCAGCAGCCTAACTAGCGGGAGGTACAACGAGCAGTACTTC. The whole variable domain, filled in from reference TRBV2 and TRBJ2-7, reads EPEVTQTPSHQVTQMGQEVILRCVPISNHLYFYWYRQILGQKVEFLVSFYNNEISEKSEIFDDQFSVERPDGSNFTLKIRSTKLEDSAMYFCASSLTSGRYNEQYFGPGTRLTVT.

J is TRBJ2-7 and V is TRBV30, with D tentatively TRBD1 or TRBD2 (5 bases each). V shed 5 bases and J shed 2 bases, with 10 bases lying between them. Germline loops: CDR1 GTSNPN, CDR2 SVGIG (reference sequence). This CDR3 is 12 amino acids long. Written as DNA, the CDR3 is TGTGCCTGGGGGATGGGGGCCTACGAGCAGTACTTC. Its translation: CAWGMGAYEQYF.

The V and J genes are TRBV5-1 and TRBJ1-1; a weak D match, TRBD1 (5 bases). V was pared by 0 bases and J by 4 bases, with 19 bases between. CDR3 size: 17 residues. Germline V CDR1 and CDR2: SGHRS, YFSETQ. The CDR3 nucleotides read TGCGCCAGCAGCTTGGACGGTATTTCGGGGCTTTTCACTGAAGCTTTCTTT. It encodes CASSLDGISGLFTEAFF.

The chain joins TRBV6-5 to TRBJ2-7, with a weak D call TRBD1 (6 bases). The CDR3 loop spans 14 amino acids. V lost 6 bases to trimming and J lost 2 bases, with 14 bases between them. Germline V gene data show CDR1 as MNHEY and CDR2 as SVGAGI. CDR3 nucleotides: TGTGCCAGCAGAAGACAAACAGGGACCTACGAGCAGTACTTC. Residues: CASRRQTGTYEQYF.

In DNA form, the CDR3 reads TGTGCCAGCAGTTCAACGACAGGTCCCTACGAGCAGTACTTC. It specifies CASSSTTGPYEQYF. The genes are TRBV6-5 and TRBJ2-7; tentative D call: TRBD1 (6 bases). CDR3 length: 14 residues. Between the trimmed V and J ends, which lost 4 bases and 2 bases, there was a span of 12 bases. CDR1 and CDR2 from the germline V gene are MNHEY and SVGAGI.

The table lists this clone with a few counts. Other DNA sequences of this sample code for an identical CDR3. The genes are TRBV30 and TRBJ2-3; 9 bases are a match to TRBD2. The germline gives CDR1 GTSNPN, CDR2 SVGIG (reference sequence). This CDR3 is 15 amino acids long. V dropped 0 bases and J dropped 3; count of bases not matched to a gene: 4. Here the CDR3 reads CAWSVRAGGTDTQYF. The CDR3 coding sequence is TGTGCCTGGAGTGTTAGGGCGGGAGGGACAGATACGCAGTATTTT. Based on the CDR3 plus reference TRBV30 and TRBJ2-3, the full variable domain is SQTIHQWPATLVQPVGSPLSLECTVEGTSNPNLYWYRQAAGRGLQLLFYSVGIGQISSEVPQNLSASRPQDRQFILSSKKLLLSDSGFYLCAWSVRAGGTDTQYFGPGTRLTVL.

The chain is built from TRBV7-9 and TRBJ1-2, with a tentative D call TRBD1 (6 bases). V lost 5 bases and J 7 bases, leaving 14 bases between the germline ends. The CDR3 totals 13 residues. CDR1 is SEHNR and CDR2 is FQNEAQ in the germline V gene (reference sequence). The CDR3 nucleotides read TGTGCCAGCAGCCCTAAAACAGGGCTTGGCTACACCTTC. Its protein product is CASSPKTGLGYTF.

A remark on this clone: Other DNA sequences in the same sample also yield this CDR3. This chain connects TRBV6-1 to TRBJ1-1; no clear D. CDR1 is MNHNS, CDR2 SASEGT, per germline. V shed 1 base and J shed 11 bases, with 8 bases lying between them. The CDR3 consists of 11 residues. The CDR3 bases are TGTGCCAGCAGTGAAGGGCGGGAGGCTTTCTTT. Amino acids: CASSEGREAFF.

This rearrangement joins TRBV2 to TRBJ1-2, with D unresolved. The CDR3 consists of 14 residues. The germline gives CDR1 SNHLY, CDR2 FYNNEI. V was shortened by 3 bases and J by 5 bases, with 13 bases between the two germline ends. In DNA form, the CDR3 reads TGTGCCAGCAGTGATAAAGGGCGGGAGTATGGCTACACCTTC. Amino acids: CASSDKGREYGYTF.

This clone was recorded only once. The V and J genes are TRBV28 and TRBJ1-2; D remains ambiguous. The germline CDR1 and CDR2 sequences are MDHEN and SYDVKM. V lost 5 bases to trimming and J lost 4 bases, with 17 bases between them. The CDR3 contains 15 residues. The CDR3 DNA is TGTGCCAGCAGTCCCCACGTTGTAGCAGTCTATGGCTACACCTTC. Translating it yields CASSPHVVAVYGYTF.